These T cell receptor beta chains were read from a single sample in a study of Ad26.COV2.S vaccination and SARS-CoV-2 variants. TCRdb's table, derived via immunoSEQ multiplex PCR, lists solely in-frame clones and lacks some. The data hold about 350,000 clones, with roughly 91% observed a single time. Sequencing was performed on peripheral blood, taken in a trial of Ad26.COV2.S vaccine versus placebo. These receptors originate from a person aged 18-65 years who received the Ad26.COV2.S COVID-19 vaccine or a placebo. Each CDR3 is given with its conserved first and last residue. D genes are given only for firm matches. Clone size, where shown, is once, few, many, or a class for clones that have expanded.

d_call: NA; clone_size: NA; j_call: TRBJ1-1; v_call: TRBV7-9; cdr3_length: 16; cdr3_nt: TGTGCCAGCACTTCCTCCTCGTGGGCAGGGGACACTGAAGCTTTCTTT; cdr3_aa: CASTSSSWAGDTEAFF
d_call: TRBD1; clone_size: NA; j_call: TRBJ2-1; v_call: TRBV18; cdr3_length: 14; cdr3_nt: TGTGCCAGCTCAGCCTCGGGACAGAACAATGAGCAGTTCTTC; cdr3_aa: CASSASGQNNEQFF
d_call: NA; clone_size: NA; j_call: TRBJ1-4; v_call: TRBV5-1; cdr3_length: 15; cdr3_nt: TGCGCCAGCAGCTTGGGAAGGGCGGGCGGTGAAAAACTGTTTTTT; cdr3_aa: CASSLGRAGGEKLFF
d_call: NA; clone_size: NA; j_call: TRBJ1-1; v_call: TRBV20-1; cdr3_length: 10; cdr3_nt: TGCAGTGCCGGTGGGGTAACGGCTTTCTTT; cdr3_aa: CSAGGVTAFF
d_call: NA; clone_size: once; j_call: TRBJ2-3; v_call: TRBV2; cdr3_length: 14; cdr3_nt: TGTGCCAGCAGTGAACCCAGGGGGGCACATACGCAGTATTTT; cdr3_aa: CASSEPRGAHTQYF
d_call: NA; clone_size: NA; j_call: TRBJ1-1; v_call: TRBV2; cdr3_length: 12; cdr3_nt: TGTGGACAGTCCACCCTGAACACTGAAGCTTTCTTT; cdr3_aa: CGQSTLNTEAFF
d_call: TRBD1; clone_size: NA; j_call: TRBJ2-2; v_call: TRBV5-1; cdr3_length: 15; cdr3_nt: TGCGCCAGCAGCTTGGGACAGGGCGGCACCGGGGAGCTGTTTTTT; cdr3_aa: CASSLGQGGTGELFF
d_call: NA; clone_size: NA; j_call: TRBJ2-3; v_call: TRBV4-1; cdr3_length: 13; cdr3_nt: TGCGCCAGCAGCCAAGATGCGGCAGATACGCAGTATTTT; cdr3_aa: CASSQDAADTQYF
d_call: NA; clone_size: once; j_call: TRBJ2-2; v_call: TRBV7-9; cdr3_length: 17; cdr3_nt: TGTGCCAGCAGTCCCCGGGTTTTCTCGCGAGACACCGGGGAGCTGTTTTTT; cdr3_aa: CASSPRVFSRDTGELFF
d_call: TRBD1; clone_size: NA; j_call: TRBJ2-5; v_call: TRBV7-9; cdr3_length: 14; cdr3_nt: TGTGCCAGCAGCCTCAGGGGGCGTCAAGAGACCCAGTACTTC; cdr3_aa: CASSLRGRQETQYF
d_call: NA; clone_size: NA; j_call: TRBJ2-3; v_call: TRBV7-3; cdr3_length: 15; cdr3_nt: TGTGCCAGCAGCTTAATGGGGGGTGTAATAGATACGCAGTATTTT; cdr3_aa: CASSLMGGVIDTQYF
d_call: TRBD2; clone_size: once; j_call: TRBJ2-5; v_call: TRBV30; cdr3_length: 17; cdr3_nt: TGTGCCTGGAGTGTAGGGCTAGCGGGGGTTACAGGGGAGACCCAGTACTTC; cdr3_aa: CAWSVGLAGVTGETQYF
d_call: TRBD2; clone_size: NA; j_call: TRBJ2-7; v_call: TRBV9; cdr3_length: 15; cdr3_nt: TGTGCCAGCAGCTCCACCGGGGGGATTGTGTCCGAGCAGTACTTC; cdr3_aa: CASSSTGGIVSEQYF
d_call: TRBD2; clone_size: few; j_call: TRBJ2-5; v_call: TRBV7-7; cdr3_length: 16; cdr3_nt: TGTGCTAGCAGCTTAAACCTAGCGGGGGCTCAAGAGACCCAGTACTTC; cdr3_aa: CASSLNLAGAQETQYF
d_call: NA; clone_size: NA; j_call: TRBJ1-4; v_call: TRBV30; cdr3_length: 14; cdr3_nt: TGTGCCTGGAGTATTACGGGACGGGCCGAAAAACTGTTTTTT; cdr3_aa: CAWSITGRAEKLFF
d_call: NA; clone_size: NA; j_call: TRBJ1-2; v_call: TRBV18; cdr3_length: 14; cdr3_nt: TGTGCCAGCTCACCACCCGTTCAGCACGATGGCTACACCTTC; cdr3_aa: CASSPPVQHDGYTF
d_call: TRBD2; clone_size: NA; j_call: TRBJ2-3; v_call: TRBV3-1/TRBV3-2; cdr3_length: 23; cdr3_nt: TGTGCCAGCAGCCAAGACCGACGAGAACGAGGGACTAGCCCCTGCGTTAGCACAGATACGCAGTATTTT; cdr3_aa: CASSQDRRERGTSPCVSTDTQYF
d_call: NA; clone_size: NA; j_call: TRBJ2-1; v_call: TRBV30; cdr3_length: 12; cdr3_nt: TGTGCCTGGAGTCCGGTAAATCCTGAGCAGTTCTTC; cdr3_aa: CAWSPVNPEQFF
d_call: NA; clone_size: NA; j_call: TRBJ1-2; v_call: TRBV28; cdr3_length: 11; cdr3_nt: TGTGCCAGCTATAGGGGTAACGGCTACACCTTC; cdr3_aa: CASYRGNGYTF
d_call: NA; clone_size: NA; j_call: TRBJ1-6; v_call: TRBV5-1; cdr3_length: 15; cdr3_nt: TGCGCCAGCAGCCCAGGGTTCGTAGGGAATTCACCCCTCCACTTT; cdr3_aa: CASSPGFVGNSPLHF
d_call: NA; clone_size: NA; j_call: TRBJ2-1; v_call: TRBV13; cdr3_length: 11; cdr3_nt: TGTGCCAGCAGGATAGGGGATGAGCAGTTCTTC; cdr3_aa: CASRIGDEQFF
d_call: NA; clone_size: NA; j_call: TRBJ1-2; v_call: TRBV5-6; cdr3_length: 14; cdr3_nt: TGTGCCAGCAGCTTGCGGGGGGCACGATATGGCTACACCTTC; cdr3_aa: CASSLRGARYGYTF
d_call: TRBD1; clone_size: NA; j_call: TRBJ1-1; v_call: TRBV15; cdr3_length: 14; cdr3_nt: TGTGCCACCAGCGTACGCACAGGGGGCACTGAAGCTTTCTTT; cdr3_aa: CATSVRTGGTEAFF
d_call: NA; clone_size: NA; j_call: TRBJ1-6; v_call: TRBV4-2; cdr3_length: 15; cdr3_nt: TGTGCCAGCAGCCAAGGGTACAGGGAAGGTTCACCCCTCCACTTT; cdr3_aa: CASSQGYREGSPLHF
d_call: NA; clone_size: NA; j_call: TRBJ1-5; v_call: TRBV6-5; cdr3_length: 15; cdr3_nt: TGTGCCAGTCATTTCAGGGTAGATAGCAATCAGCCCCAGCATTTT; cdr3_aa: CASHFRVDSNQPQHF
d_call: TRBD1; clone_size: NA; j_call: TRBJ2-5; v_call: TRBV6-6; cdr3_length: 15; cdr3_nt: TGTGCCAGCAGTTACTGGGGGGACAGGGGCGAGACCCAGTACTTC; cdr3_aa: CASSYWGDRGETQYF
d_call: TRBD1; clone_size: once; j_call: TRBJ1-4; v_call: TRBV7-2; cdr3_length: 16; cdr3_nt: TGTGCCAGCAGCACCCGGACAGGGTTGAGTAGGGAAAAACTGTTTTTT; cdr3_aa: CASSTRTGLSREKLFF
d_call: NA; clone_size: NA; j_call: TRBJ2-5; v_call: TRBV3-1/TRBV3-2; cdr3_length: 16; cdr3_nt: TGTGCCAGCAGCCAAGACGGAACCGGGTTAGAAGAGACCCAGTACTTC; cdr3_aa: CASSQDGTGLEETQYF
d_call: TRBD2; clone_size: once; j_call: TRBJ2-5; v_call: TRBV9; cdr3_length: 16; cdr3_nt: TGTGCCAGCAGCGGAGGACTAGCGGGGATACAAGAGACCCAGTACTTC; cdr3_aa: CASSGGLAGIQETQYF
d_call: NA; clone_size: NA; j_call: TRBJ2-2; v_call: TRBV5-1; cdr3_length: 15; cdr3_nt: TGCGCCAGCAGCTTGGGGGGCATGAACACCGGGGAGCTGTTTTTT; cdr3_aa: CASSLGGMNTGELFF
d_call: NA; clone_size: NA; j_call: TRBJ1-4; v_call: TRBV6-5; cdr3_length: 13; cdr3_nt: TGTGCCAGCAGGGACTCGGGGGATGAAAAACTGTTTTTT; cdr3_aa: CASRDSGDEKLFF
d_call: NA; clone_size: NA; j_call: TRBJ1-6; v_call: TRBV19; cdr3_length: 13; cdr3_nt: TGTGCCAGTGAAGGCTCCTATAATTCACCCCTCCACTTT; cdr3_aa: CASEGSYNSPLHF
d_call: NA; clone_size: NA; j_call: TRBJ1-3; v_call: TRBV2; cdr3_length: 15; cdr3_nt: TGTGCCAGCAGTGCCTCCTGGGGGGCTGGAAACACCATATATTTT; cdr3_aa: CASSASWGAGNTIYF
d_call: NA; clone_size: NA; j_call: TRBJ2-1; v_call: TRBV5-1; cdr3_length: 17; cdr3_nt: TGCGCCAGCAGCTTGCCCATGGCGGACCAGACCTACAATGAGCAGTTCTTC; cdr3_aa: CASSLPMADQTYNEQFF
d_call: NA; clone_size: NA; j_call: TRBJ1-5; v_call: TRBV7-2; cdr3_length: 16; cdr3_nt: TGTGCCAGCAGCTTAGAAGGGCCGTATAGCAATCAGCCCCAGCATTTT; cdr3_aa: CASSLEGPYSNQPQHF
d_call: NA; clone_size: NA; j_call: TRBJ1-2; v_call: TRBV21-1; cdr3_length: 16; cdr3_nt: TGTGCCAGCAGCAAAAGGGTGGCCGGAATTAACTATGGCTACACCTTC; cdr3_aa: CASSKRVAGINYGYTF
d_call: NA; clone_size: many; j_call: TRBJ1-3; v_call: TRBV6-5; cdr3_length: 15; cdr3_nt: TGTGCCAGCAGCTTAGGGATTTCCTCTGGAAACACCATATATTTT; cdr3_aa: CASSLGISSGNTIYF
d_call: NA; clone_size: NA; j_call: TRBJ1-2; v_call: TRBV6-5; cdr3_length: 12; cdr3_nt: TGTGCCAGCAGTACAGGGACGGGCGGCTACACCTTC; cdr3_aa: CASSTGTGGYTF
d_call: NA; clone_size: NA; j_call: TRBJ1-5; v_call: TRBV2; cdr3_length: 15; cdr3_nt: TGTGCCAGCAGTGATCCAGGACGGAACAATCAGCCCCAGCATTTT; cdr3_aa: CASSDPGRNNQPQHF
d_call: NA; clone_size: NA; j_call: TRBJ2-1; v_call: TRBV4-2; cdr3_length: 12; cdr3_nt: TGTGCCAGCAGCATCAGGCGGAATGAGCAGTTCTTC; cdr3_aa: CASSIRRNEQFF
d_call: TRBD2; clone_size: NA; j_call: TRBJ2-7; v_call: TRBV30; cdr3_length: 14; cdr3_nt: TGTGCCTGGAGTACCGGGGGGGGCCCCTACGAGCAGTACTTC; cdr3_aa: CAWSTGGGPYEQYF
d_call: NA; clone_size: NA; j_call: TRBJ1-4; v_call: TRBV4-2; cdr3_length: 13; cdr3_nt: TGTGCCAGCAGCCAAGTCCGGGCGGAAAAACTGTTTTTT; cdr3_aa: CASSQVRAEKLFF
d_call: NA; clone_size: NA; j_call: TRBJ1-2; v_call: TRBV9; cdr3_length: 15; cdr3_nt: TGTGCCAGCAGCGTAACCCTTCGACAGTCCGTGGGCTACACCTTC; cdr3_aa: CASSVTLRQSVGYTF
d_call: NA; clone_size: NA; j_call: TRBJ1-1; v_call: TRBV7-2; cdr3_length: 14; cdr3_nt: TGTGCCAGCAGCTTGGGGGTTATGAACACTGAAGCTTTCTTT; cdr3_aa: CASSLGVMNTEAFF
d_call: NA; clone_size: NA; j_call: TRBJ1-1; v_call: TRBV19; cdr3_length: 13; cdr3_nt: TGTGCCAGCCGAACGGGGGGGAACACTGAAGCTTTCTTT; cdr3_aa: CASRTGGNTEAFF
d_call: TRBD2; clone_size: NA; j_call: TRBJ2-1; v_call: TRBV15; cdr3_length: 16; cdr3_nt: TGTGCCACCAGCTTCCGGGGACTAGCGGGGGGCAATGAGCAGTTCTTC; cdr3_aa: CATSFRGLAGGNEQFF
d_call: TRBD1; clone_size: NA; j_call: TRBJ1-2; v_call: TRBV15; cdr3_length: 16; cdr3_nt: TGTGCCACCAGCCCGCGGACAGGGGTCGGAGGCTATGGCTACACCTTC; cdr3_aa: CATSPRTGVGGYGYTF
d_call: TRBD1; clone_size: once; j_call: TRBJ1-2; v_call: TRBV5-1; cdr3_length: 13; cdr3_nt: TGCGCCAGCAGGGACGAGGGGGCCAAGGGCTACACCTTC; cdr3_aa: CASRDEGAKGYTF
d_call: NA; clone_size: NA; j_call: TRBJ1-2; v_call: TRBV25-1; cdr3_length: 13; cdr3_nt: TGTGCCAGCTTCGGGGACAAAGCCTATGGCTACACCTTC; cdr3_aa: CASFGDKAYGYTF